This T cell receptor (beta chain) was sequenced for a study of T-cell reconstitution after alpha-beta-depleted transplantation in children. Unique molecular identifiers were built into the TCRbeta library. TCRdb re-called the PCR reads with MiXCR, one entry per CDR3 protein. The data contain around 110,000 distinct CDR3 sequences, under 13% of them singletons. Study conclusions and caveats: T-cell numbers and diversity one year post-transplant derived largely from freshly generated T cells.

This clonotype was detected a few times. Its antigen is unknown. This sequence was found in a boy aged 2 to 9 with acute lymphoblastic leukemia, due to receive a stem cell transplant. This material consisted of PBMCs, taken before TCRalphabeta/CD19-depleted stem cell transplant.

CDR3 in amino acids: CASSRPLANEQFF. CDR3 DNA: TGTGCCAGCAGCCGCCCACTAGCGAATGAGCAGTTCTTC. The rearrangement uses TRBV3-1 and TRBJ2-1; 7 nucleotides align to TRBD2. Germline CDR1 and CDR2: LGHDT and YNNKEL (reference sequence). The length of the CDR3 is 13 residues. The V and J ends lost 4 bases and 7 bases, in that order; junction bases with no gene match: 4.